The 6 T cell receptor beta chains presented below share a single source sample, sequenced in a study of cytomegalovirus exposure and HLA in healthy donors. PCR was performed using 60 Vbeta and 13 Jbeta primers. Produced via immunoSEQ multiplex PCR; TCRdb's table is partial and in-frame only. The repertoire consists of 100,000 to 150,000 clones, with approximately 80% occurring once and the leading ten covering less than 0.75%. The source material was PBMCs. The receptor set was obtained from a man aged 18 to 30 in good health and CMV-seronegative.

The chain employs TRBV11-2 and TRBJ1-2, with D unclear. CDR1 is SGHAT, CDR2 FQNNGV, per germline. The CDR3 totals 14 residues. V lost 5 bases and J lost 3, with 13 bases in between. The DNA for the CDR3 is TGTGCCAGCAGCCCGGGTCAGTTCGACTATGGCTACACCTTC. It codes for CASSPGQFDYGYTF. Drawing the rest from reference TRBV11-2 and TRBJ1-2, the complete variable domain is EAGVAQSPRYKIIEKRQSVAFWCNPISGHATLYWYQQILGQGPKLLIQFQNNGVVDDSQLPKDRFSAERLKGVDSTLKIQPAKLEDSAVYLCASSPGQFDYGYTFGSGTRLTVV.

The chain joins TRBV5-1 to TRBJ2-3; D gene ambiguous. This CDR3 is 16 amino acids long. V lost 0 bases to trimming and J lost 0 bases, with 11 bases between them. CDR1 is SGHRS, CDR2 YFSETQ, per germline. CDR3 region: CASSLGLSPSTDTQYF. DNA for the CDR3: TGCGCCAGCAGCTTGGGGCTCTCTCCTAGCACAGATACGCAGTATTTT. Together with reference TRBV5-1 and TRBJ2-3, the CDR3 gives the full variable domain: KAGVTQTPRYLIKTRGQQVTLSCSPISGHRSVSWYQQTPGQGLQFLFEYFSETQRNKGNFPGRFSGRQFSNSRSEMNVSTLELGDSALYLCASSLGLSPSTDTQYFGPGTRLTVL.

This clone was observed a single time. This chain links TRBV12-2 with TRBJ1-2. TRBV12-2 is a documented pseudogene. The CDR3 is made up of 11 amino acids. This CDR3 is CASRLGGETLF. CDR3 in DNA: TGTGCAAGTCGCTTGGGGGGGGAGACCCTCTTC.

The V gene is TRBV28, the J gene TRBJ2-3; 9 bases are a match to TRBD2. The CDR3 loop spans 20 amino acids. Germline loops: CDR1 MDHEN, CDR2 SYDVKM. The V gene end was trimmed by 10 bases and the J gene end by 4 bases; junction bases not matched to a gene: 27. The CDR3, as DNA: TGTGCCACTAAAGAGGGGGGGTTTAGCGGGTTGGGACTAGCCGCAGATACGCAGTATTTT. It codes for CATKEGGFSGLGLAADTQYF.

The chain employs TRBV4-3 and TRBJ1-6, with D perhaps matching TRBD1 (6 bases). The CDR3 spans 15 residues. V was cut by 6 bases and J by 5 bases, with 14 bases left in between. Germline-derived CDR1 and CDR2 are LGHNA and YSLEER. The CDR3 region is CASSFRTENNSPLHF. CDR3 DNA sequence: TGCGCCAGCAGTTTTAGGACAGAGAATAATTCACCCCTCCACTTT.

The chain has TRBV11-1 and TRBJ1-1, with a weak D call TRBD1 (5 bases). Germline CDR1 reads SGHAT; CDR2 reads FQDESV (reference sequence). The germline V and J ends were trimmed by 3 bases and 1 base, with 12 bases remaining between them. The CDR3 runs to 15 residues. The CDR3 reads CASSFRASENTEAFF. Here the CDR3 DNA reads TGTGCCAGCAGCTTCAGGGCCAGCGAGAACACTGAAGCTTTCTTT. Full variable domain (missing parts from reference TRBV11-1 and TRBJ1-1): EAEVAQSPRYKITEKSQAVAFWCDPISGHATLYWYRQILGQGPELLVQFQDESVVDDSQLPKDRFSAERLKGVDSTLKIQPAELGDSAMYLCASSFRASENTEAFFGQGTRLTVV.